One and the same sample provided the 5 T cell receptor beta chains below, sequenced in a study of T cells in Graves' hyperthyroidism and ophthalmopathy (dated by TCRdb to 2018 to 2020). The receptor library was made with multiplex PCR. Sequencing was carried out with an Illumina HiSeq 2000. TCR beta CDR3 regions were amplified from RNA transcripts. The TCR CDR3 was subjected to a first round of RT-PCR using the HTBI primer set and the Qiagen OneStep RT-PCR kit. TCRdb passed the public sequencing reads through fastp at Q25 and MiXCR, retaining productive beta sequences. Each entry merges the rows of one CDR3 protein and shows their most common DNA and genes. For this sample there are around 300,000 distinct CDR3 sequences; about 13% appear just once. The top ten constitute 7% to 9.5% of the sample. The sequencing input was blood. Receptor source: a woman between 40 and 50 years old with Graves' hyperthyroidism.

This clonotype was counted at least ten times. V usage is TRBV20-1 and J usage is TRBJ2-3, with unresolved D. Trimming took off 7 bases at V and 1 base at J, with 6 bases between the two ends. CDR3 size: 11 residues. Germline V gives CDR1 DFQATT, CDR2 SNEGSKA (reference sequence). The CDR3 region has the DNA TGCAGTGGTGTGGGCACAGATACGCAGTATTTT. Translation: CSGVGTDTQYF.

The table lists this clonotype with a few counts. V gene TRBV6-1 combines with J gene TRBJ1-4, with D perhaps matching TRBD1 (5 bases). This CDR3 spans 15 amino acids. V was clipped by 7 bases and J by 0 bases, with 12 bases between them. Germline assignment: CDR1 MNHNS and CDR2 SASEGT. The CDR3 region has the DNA TGTGCCAGCATGAGAGGGGACGCAACTAATGAAAAACTGTTTTTT. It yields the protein CASMRGDATNEKLFF.

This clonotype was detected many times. CDR3 in amino acids: CASSVGGASYNEQFF. DNA for the CDR3: TGTGCCAGCAGTGTTGGGGGGGCCTCCTACAATGAGCAGTTCTTC. The chain uses TRBV2 and TRBJ2-1; perhaps TRBD2 as D (7 bases). The ends were cut back, 4 bases at V and 0 bases at J, with 10 bases in the middle. Germline V lookup: CDR1 SNHLY, CDR2 FYNNEI. The CDR3 extends over 15 amino acids.

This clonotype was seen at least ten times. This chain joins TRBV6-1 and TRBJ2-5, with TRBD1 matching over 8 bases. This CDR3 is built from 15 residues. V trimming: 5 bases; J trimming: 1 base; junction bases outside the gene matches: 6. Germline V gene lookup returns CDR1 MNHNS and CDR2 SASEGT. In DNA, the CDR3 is TGTGCCAGCAGTAAACGGGACAGGACCCAAGAGACCCAGTACTTC. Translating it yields CASSKRDRTQETQYF.

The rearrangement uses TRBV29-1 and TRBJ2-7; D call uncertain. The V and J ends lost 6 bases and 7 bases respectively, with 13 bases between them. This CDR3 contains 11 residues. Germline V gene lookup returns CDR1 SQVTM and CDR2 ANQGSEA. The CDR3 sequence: CSVVSPTEQYF. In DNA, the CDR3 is TGCAGCGTAGTCAGCCCGACGGAGCAGTACTTC.